The T cell receptor beta chain described here comes from a study of Ad26.COV2.S vaccination and SARS-CoV-2 variants. CDR1 is SGHTA and CDR2 is FQGTGA in the germline V gene. The CDR3 consists of 15 residues. The J segment lost 6 bases and the V segment lost 5 bases, leaving 2 bases of the junction unmatched. Libraries were prepared by immunoSEQ multiplex PCR; TCRdb keeps only in-frame clonotypes and omits some of them. The repertoire has about half a million clones, 70% to 90% of them found once; the top ten carry 1.7%. As for treatment: roughly 18 received Ad26.COV2.S at low or high dose, single or two shots; about 5 received placebo; per-sample allocation not given. All samples were drawn on day 63, counting from the first vaccine or placebo injection.

Sequencing was performed on peripheral blood, taken in a trial of Ad26.COV2.S vaccine versus placebo. This receptor was obtained from a person between 18 and 59 years old who received the Ad26.COV2.S COVID-19 vaccine or a placebo. The rearrangement joins TRBV7-3 to TRBJ2-2; 14 bases are a match to TRBD2. The chain's CDR3 is CASSATSGRAGELFF. The CDR3, as DNA: TGTGCCAGCAGCGCGACTAGCGGGAGGGCCGGGGAGCTGTTTTTT.